The 17 T cell receptor beta chains given below trace back to one sample, sequenced in a study of cytomegalovirus exposure and HLA in healthy donors. Use of 60 Vbeta and 13 Jbeta primers characterized the PCR. TCRdb's table, derived via immunoSEQ multiplex PCR, lists solely in-frame clones and lacks some. The sample yields about 170,000 clones, 80% seen once. Sequenced: PBMCs. These receptor sequences come from a male donor in good health and CMV-seronegative.

The chain carries TRBV25-1 and TRBJ2-7; D might be TRBD1 (6 bases). Germline V gene lookup returns CDR1 MGHDK and CDR2 SYGVNS. This CDR3 has 11 residues. Trimming took off 6 bases at V and 3 bases at J, with 6 bases between the two ends. In DNA, the CDR3 is TGTGCCAGCAGGGACAGCTACGAGCAGTACTTC. Its translation: CASRDSYEQYF.

This clone was seen a handful of times. V is TRBV6-1 and J is TRBJ1-2; tentatively, D is TRBD1 (6 bases). The CDR3 totals 15 residues. The V gene lost 3 bases and the J gene lost 1 base, with 12 bases spanning the gap. Germline V lookup: CDR1 MNHNS, CDR2 SASEGT. The CDR3, as DNA: TGTGCCAGCAGTGAGTCACAGGGATATAACTATGGCTACACCTTC. Translated, it gives CASSESQGYNYGYTF.

V is TRBV7-9 and J is TRBJ1-1, with D possibly matching TRBD1 (5 bases). The germline CDR1 and CDR2 sequences are SEHNR and FQNEAQ (reference sequence). V lost 4 bases to trimming and J lost 6 bases, with 24 bases between them. The CDR3 length is 17 residues. For the CDR3, the DNA is TGTGCCAGCAGCTCCCAGGGACTATGGCAGGGTTTCGCTGAAGCTTTCTTT. Amino acids: CASSSQGLWQGFAEAFF.

The chain links TRBV4-1 to TRBJ2-3, with 14 bases lining up with TRBD2. Germline CDR1 reads MGHRA; CDR2 reads YSYEKL. Trimming cost V 3 bases and J 5 bases; bases outside gene matches: 7. There are 17 residues in the CDR3. This CDR3 reads CASSHPGLAGGGDTQYF. In DNA form, the CDR3 reads TGCGCCAGCAGCCACCCCGGACTAGCGGGGGGTGGAGATACGCAGTATTTT.

The chain is built from TRBV7-6 and TRBJ2-7; the D gene is possibly TRBD1 (6 bases). Germline CDR1 SGHVS, CDR2 FNYEAQ. V gave up 1 base and J gave up 6 bases, with 16 bases separating them. This CDR3 is 15 amino acids long. The CDR3 DNA sequence: TGTGCCAGCAGCTTAGTTCTTGAGGGGGTTGGCGAGCAGTACTTC. Protein product: CASSLVLEGVGEQYF.

The V gene is TRBV30, the J gene TRBJ1-1; D not resolved. V shed 1 base and J shed 7 bases, with 10 bases lying between them. This CDR3 contains 12 residues. The germline CDR1 and CDR2 sequences are GTSNPN and SVGIG (reference sequence). CDR3 DNA: TGTGCCTGGAGTGGGAGGCCAGGTGAAGCTTTCTTT. This gives the protein CAWSGRPGEAFF.

In its sample, this clone was seen a few times. In nucleotides, the CDR3 is TGCGCCAGCTCAGGGTTTAGCGGGGAAGAGACCCAGTACTTC. Amino acid sequence: CASSGFSGEETQYF. The V and J genes are TRBV5-1 and TRBJ2-5; 8 bases map to TRBD2. The CDR3 loop spans 14 amino acids. The J segment lost 3 bases and the V segment lost 7 bases, leaving 8 bases of the junction unmatched. CDR1 and CDR2 from the germline V gene are SGHRS and YFSETQ.

CDR3 sequence (DNA): TGTGCCAGAAGCCTCGGGTACCAAAGTATAAGACTGTTTTTT. It encodes CARSLGYQSIRLFF. The chain is built from TRBV5-3 and TRBJ1-4; unclear D gene. TRBV5-3 is designated an ORF whose function remains uncertain. The CDR3 covers 14 residues. Trimming removed 4 bases at V and 13 bases at J, with 20 bases between.

The genes are TRBV5-1 and TRBJ1-2; 11 bases line up with TRBD1. Germline V gene sequence: CDR1 SGHRS, CDR2 YFSETQ. V trimming: 5 bases; J trimming: 7 bases; junction bases outside the gene matches: 10. There are 15 residues in the CDR3. Here the CDR3 reads CASRPTGQGDFGYTF. CDR3 DNA: TGCGCCAGCAGGCCTACGGGACAGGGGGACTTTGGCTACACCTTC.

The chain couples TRBV10-3 to TRBJ1-2, with a tentative D call TRBD1 (5 bases). In germline, CDR1 is ENHRY, CDR2 SYGVKD. The CDR3 extends over 13 amino acids. V was clipped by 2 bases and J by 4 bases, with 8 bases between them. The CDR3 here is CAISEGGSYGYTF. The CDR3 DNA reads as TGTGCCATCAGTGAGGGGGGGTCCTATGGCTACACCTTC.

V and J are TRBV19 and TRBJ2-1, with 9 bases matching TRBD2. In germline, CDR1 is LNHDA, CDR2 SQIVND (reference sequence). The CDR3 runs to 16 residues. The V gene end was trimmed by 3 bases and the J gene end by 8 bases; junction bases not matched to a gene: 11. CDR3: CASSMRGGSLKHEQFF. The CDR3 DNA is TGTGCCAGTAGTATGCGGGGGGGGTCTCTCAAGCATGAGCAGTTCTTC.

The rearrangement links TRBV9 to TRBJ2-2, with TRBD2 identical over 9 bases. The CDR3 has 14 residues. Trimming at V came to 10 bases and at J to 5 bases, leaving 9 bases not matched to a gene. Germline V gene data show CDR1 as SGDLS and CDR2 as YYNGEE. The CDR3 DNA follows: TGTGCCCGACTTAGCGGGGGCGGAACCGGGGAGCTGTTTTTT. Its protein product is CARLSGGGTGELFF.

The gene calls are TRBV7-9 and TRBJ2-3; 8 bases are shared with TRBD2. There are 15 residues in the CDR3. Germline V lookup: CDR1 SEHNR, CDR2 FQNEAQ (reference sequence). The trim removed 1 base at V and 6 bases at J, leaving 6 bases unmatched. CDR3 amino acids: CASSLERGGRDTQYF. CDR3 nucleotide sequence: TGTGCCAGCAGCTTAGAACGGGGGGGCCGCGATACGCAGTATTTT.

The rearrangement joins TRBV15 to TRBJ2-5; 8 bases align to TRBD1. Gene TRBJ2-7 matches the end of the DNA better, so the J call may be wrong. CDR3 length: 16 residues. Germline assignment: CDR1 LNHNV and CDR2 YYDKDF (reference sequence). The CDR3 bases are TGTGCCACCAGCAGTAGAGCAGGGGGCGGAAGGTACGAGCAGTACTTC. As protein: CATSSRAGGGRYEQYF.

In this sample, this clone turned up a few times. J is TRBJ1-4 and V is TRBV6-5, with 10 bases that match TRBD1. Trimming cost V 5 bases and J 7 bases; bases outside gene matches: 7. From germline, CDR1 is MNHEY and CDR2 SVGAGI. The CDR3 has 15 residues. The CDR3 protein is CASSRTGGRGEKLFF. The CDR3 nucleotides read TGTGCCAGCAGTAGGACAGGGGGAAGAGGTGAAAAACTGTTTTTT.

A few counts support this clone. The rearrangement joins TRBV7-8 to TRBJ2-7, with 8 bases lining up with TRBD2. Germline CDR1 and CDR2: SGHVS and FQNEAQ. Unmatched junction bases numbered 9, after V lost 5 bases and J lost 3 bases. CDR3 length: 15 amino acids. CDR3 DNA: TGTGCCAGCAGCCGACGACTAGCGATGTTCTACGAGCAGTACTTC. Translation gives CASSRRLAMFYEQYF. Full variable domain (rest looked up from reference TRBV7-8 and TRBJ2-7): GAGVSQSPRYKVAKRGQDVALRCDPISGHVSLFWYQQALGQGPEFLTYFQNEAQLDKSGLPSDRFFAERPEGSVSTLKIQRTQQEDSAVYLCASSRRLAMFYEQYFGPGTRLTVT.

The V call is TRBV5-1, the J call TRBJ1-2, with D maybe TRBD1 (6 bases). V was cut by 0 bases and J by 7 bases, with 22 bases left in between. Germline CDR1 SGHRS, CDR2 YFSETQ. This CDR3 is built from 17 residues. CDR3 nucleotides: TGCGCCAGCAGCTTGGCCCCCGCGGGGGGGGCTATAGGTGGCTACACCTTC. This translates into CASSLAPAGGAIGGYTF.